This T cell receptor (beta chain) was sequenced during a study of CXCR3-negative and CXCR3-positive naive CD8 T cells. Study summary: Approximately 130 million TRB reads in total, about 1.5 +/- 0.3 million per library.

CDR3 length: 19 residues. Per germline, CDR1 LGHNA and CDR2 YSLEER. Libraries were UMI-labeled 5' RACE TRB cDNA. TCRdb reprocessed the 5' RACE reads and stores each CDR3 protein as one record, lacking DNA. In total, the table holds 130,000 or so distinct CDR3 sequences. As concerns this clonotype: Its target is not known.

The study, taken as a whole, reports: Both naive subsets showed comparably high diversity, and memory CD8+ cells showed much lower diversity.

Sorting was done in triplicate for each CD8+ T cell subset (300,000 cells each). Sequenced material: naive CXCR3- CD8+ T cells from blood. This sample's subset: CD45RO-CCR7+CD27+CD95- naive CD8+ T cells lacking CXCR3 (TNR3-). The TCR comes from a human donor in good health. Some clones in this sample may be carry-over from other donors' samples. The chain combines TRBV4-3 with TRBJ2-3; without DNA, the TCRdb call of TRBD1 cannot be checked. The CDR3 protein is CASSQDPYTGPLPRDTQYF.